This T cell receptor beta chain is from a study of PD-L1 blockade in urothelial cancer. TCRdb keeps only in-frame clones here, not all; method: immunoSEQ multiplex PCR. Of more than 85,000 clones in the sample, around 87% were seen once. The time point here: pretreatment peripheral blood. Germline loops: CDR1 SGDLS, CDR2 YYNGEE. V lost 6 bases, J lost 0 bases, and 16 bases lay in between. The CDR3 has 15 amino acids. The clonotype originates from a man in his sixties with urothelial cancer. This specimen consisted of PBMCs, obtained around atezolizumab (anti-PD-L1) treatment. The V gene is TRBV9, the J gene TRBJ2-7; TRBD2 is a possible D gene (5 bases). The CDR3: CASNPSGVSSYEQYF. The CDR3 coding sequence is TGTGCCAGCAACCCCTCCGGGGTCAGCTCCTACGAGCAGTACTTC.